The subject of this entry is one T cell receptor beta chain. Its antigen is undetermined. TCRdb's copy holds only in-frame clones and misses some; the assay was immunoSEQ multiplex PCR. The table records fewer than 200,000 clones, 80% to 85% of them present only once. This specimen comes from a study of cytomegalovirus exposure and HLA in healthy donors. V was cut by 7 bases and J by 2 bases, with 16 bases left in between. The CDR3 has 15 residues. Germline V gene sequence: CDR1 MNHEY, CDR2 SMNVEV (reference sequence). Study results and caveats: The study designated 150 or so TCR beta chains cytomegalovirus-associated.

Sequenced: PBMCs. This chain connects TRBV27 to TRBJ2-3; maybe TRBD2 (7 bases). The receptor was isolated from a woman between 18 and 29 years old in good health and CMV-seropositive. CDR3 loop: CASNSGGRDTDTQYF. The DNA for the CDR3 is TGTGCCAGCAATTCGGGGGGCCGAGACACAGATACGCAGTATTTT.